The 2 T cell receptor beta chains in this list originate from one sample, sequenced in a study of quantifying T cell responses using KT2 cells. Study-level background: RNA was reverse transcribed with TCR alpha and beta constant-region primers.

An oligo carrying a UMI was ligated to the cDNA 3' end. First-round PCR used roughly 4 cycles and beta primers RC1.1 and RC1.2 covering TRBC1 and TRBC2. A single record per CDR3 protein comes from TCRdb applying MiXCR to the UMI-ligation and nested PCR reads. This repertoire includes 2 distinct CDR3 sequences. Sequencing was performed on PBMCs spiked with cells of the T cell clone KT2. Receptor source: a human donor.

On this clonotype itself: Relative to the germline gene, one junction end is altered; a read error may explain this. For a library built for alpha chains, this beta chain is a stray read; little rests on its size. The CDR3 DNA reads TGTGCCAGCAGGTTCACCAATGCAGGCAAATCAACCTTT. This gives the protein CASRFTNAGKSTF. The chain is built from TRBV2 and TRBJ1-6; D is undetermined. In germline, CDR1 is SNHLY, CDR2 FYNNEI. The CDR3 extends over 13 amino acids.

Details on this clonotype: The library was prepared for alpha chains; this beta chain is a stray read, so its frequency means little. This chain uses TRBV1 with TRBJ1-1. TRBV1 corresponds to a pseudogene. The CDR3 is 11 residues long. CDR3 bases: TGCACCACGGGAGGGGGTTTAAATCTCATCTTT. It codes for CTTGGGLNLIF.